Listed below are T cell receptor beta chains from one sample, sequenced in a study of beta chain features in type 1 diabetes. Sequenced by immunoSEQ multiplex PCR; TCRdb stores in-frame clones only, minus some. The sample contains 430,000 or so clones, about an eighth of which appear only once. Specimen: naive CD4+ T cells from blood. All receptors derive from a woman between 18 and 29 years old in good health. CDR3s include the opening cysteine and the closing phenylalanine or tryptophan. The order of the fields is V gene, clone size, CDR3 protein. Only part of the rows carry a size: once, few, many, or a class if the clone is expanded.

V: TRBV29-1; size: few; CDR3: CSVQKRGRSGANVLTF
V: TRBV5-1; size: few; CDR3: CASSLIGRVTEAFF
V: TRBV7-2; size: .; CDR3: CASSLEGVIVETQYF
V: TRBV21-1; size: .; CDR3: CASNVHNEQFF
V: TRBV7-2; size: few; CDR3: CASSSRGLGTDTQYF
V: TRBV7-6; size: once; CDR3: CASSLEANTGELFF
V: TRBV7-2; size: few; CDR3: CASSTQGVPSGANVLTF
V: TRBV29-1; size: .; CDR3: CSVAIPGAKNIQYF
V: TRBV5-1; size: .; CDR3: CASSSGQHNEQFF
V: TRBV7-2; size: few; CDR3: CASSFRPPETQYF
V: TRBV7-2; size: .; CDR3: CASSSLGQGARHF
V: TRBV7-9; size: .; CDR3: CASSRGPANEKLFF
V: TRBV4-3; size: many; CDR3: CASSLQGNYNEQFF
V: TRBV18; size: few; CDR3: CASSRRTGDSNQPQHF
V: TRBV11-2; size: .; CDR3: CASSLKSDLGKNIQYF
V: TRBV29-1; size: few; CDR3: CSVGQGYNEQFF
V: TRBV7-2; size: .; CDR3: CASSSWDRGHYEQYF
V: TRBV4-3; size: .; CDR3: CASSQGGGLRSYNEQFF
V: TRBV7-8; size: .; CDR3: CASSETSGRAVDTQYF
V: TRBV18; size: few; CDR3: CASSQIHASEQFF
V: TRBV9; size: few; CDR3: CASSVEREETQYF
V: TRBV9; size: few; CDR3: CASSVRGEVDSPLHF
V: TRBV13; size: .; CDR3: CASRPGSSTSTDTQYF
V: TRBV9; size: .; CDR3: CASSEGQGRSYNSPLHF
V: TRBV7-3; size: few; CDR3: CASSFLAGVETQYF
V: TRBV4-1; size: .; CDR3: CASSQEGLDKNIQYF
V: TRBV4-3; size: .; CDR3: CASSQDTGARGTDTQYF
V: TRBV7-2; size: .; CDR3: CASSWGRDTEAFF
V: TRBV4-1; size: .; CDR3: CASSQDQKTQYF
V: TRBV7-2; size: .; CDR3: CASSFRGKGDEQFF
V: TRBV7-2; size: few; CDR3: CASLGREKETQYF
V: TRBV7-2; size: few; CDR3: CASSRLAGERGELFF
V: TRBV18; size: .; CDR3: CASSPSVLILGGYTF
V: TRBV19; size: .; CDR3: CASRRSGANVLTF
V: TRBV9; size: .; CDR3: CASSVSQLAADTQYF
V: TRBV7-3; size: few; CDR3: CASRSRAVDYNEQFF
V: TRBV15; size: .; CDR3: CATSRVRGSLAKNIQYF
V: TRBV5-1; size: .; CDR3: CASSLVAFETQYF
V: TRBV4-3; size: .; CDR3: CASSQDQGGRDTQYF
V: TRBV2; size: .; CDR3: CASSVPAGARNTGELFF
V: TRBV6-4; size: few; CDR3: CASSATRGADTQYF